The entry that follows covers one T cell receptor (beta chain) sequence. The antigen is undetermined. Each cDNA molecule in the library carried unique molecular identifiers. Each CDR3 protein gets one entry after TCRdb re-called the RACE reads with MiXCR. Of around 340,000 distinct CDR3 sequences listed, around 7% were seen once; the top ten hold 7.5% to 8.5%. This sample stems from a study of human T cells and chemical hapten exposure. Time point: patch test 1, 2 weeks after DPC sensitization. Regarding treatment: therapeutic diphenylcyclopropenone sensitization with weekly scalp DPC. Notes on the study in general: Once DPC sensitization occurred, TCRs above 1 in 1000 frequency showed no change.

CDR1 MNHEY and CDR2 SVGAGI come from the germline V gene. The V and J ends lost 10 bases and 2 bases, in that order; junction bases with no gene match: 9. This CDR3 has 14 residues. Material: whole blood, obtained in connection with sensitization to the hapten diphenylcyclopropenone (DPC). This TCR was recovered from a young woman with alopecia areata. Some clones in this sample may be carry-over from other donors' samples. V gene TRBV6-5 combines with J gene TRBJ2-7, with 9 bases aligning to TRBD1. The CDR3 DNA reads as TGTGCCACCGTTCCCCGGGACAGGGCCTACGAGCAGTACTTC. Translation gives CATVPRDRAYEQYF.